These T cell receptor beta chains were read from a single sample in a study of cytomegalovirus exposure and HLA in healthy donors. The repertoire was sequenced with immunoSEQ multiplex PCR; TCRdb's copy has only in-frame clones and lacks some. The sample has 180,000 or so clones; about 81% are singletons. The material sequenced was PBMCs. These receptors all come from a woman in her forties or fifties in good health and CMV-seropositive. The CDR3 runs from the conserved cysteine through the conserved F or W. D genes are given only for firm matches. The size of a clone is reported for some rows only, either as once, few or many, or as a class for expanded clones.

d_call,v_call,j_call,clone_size,cdr3_nt,cdr3_aa
TRBD2,TRBV9,TRBJ2-5,.,TGTGCCAGCAGCCCCGGGACTAACCAAGAGACCCAGTACTTC,CASSPGTNQETQYF
TRBD1,TRBV28,TRBJ1-5,.,TGTGCCAGCAGTACAGGGGGCGGGGGCAATCAGCCCCAGCATTTT,CASSTGGGGNQPQHF
.,TRBV15,TRBJ2-7,.,TGTGCCACCAGCAAGGGGCAGGTCGGGGGGCTCTCCTACGAGCAGTACTTC,CATSKGQVGGLSYEQYF
.,TRBV5-1,TRBJ2-3,.,TGCGCCAGCAGCTTGGGTAGCGGCACAGATACGCAGTATTTT,CASSLGSGTDTQYF
.,TRBV28,TRBJ2-3,.,TGTGCCAGCACCTTGGAGGGTTCCACAGATACGCAGTATTTT,CASTLEGSTDTQYF
TRBD2,TRBV4-1,TRBJ2-1,once,TGCGCCAGCAGCCAAGATCGAGCGGCTAGCGGGTCAGAGCATGAGCAGTTCTTC,CASSQDRAASGSEHEQFF
TRBD2,TRBV5-1,TRBJ2-6,.,TGCGCCAGCAGCTTGAGCGGGGGACCCTCTGGGGCCAACGGCCTGACTTTC,CASSLSGGPSGANGLTF
.,TRBV28,TRBJ1-1,.,TGTGCCAGCAGTTTGGGACAGAACACTGAAGCTTTCTTT,CASSLGQNTEAFF
.,TRBV27,TRBJ2-6,once,TGTGCCAGCAGTTCCCTCGTATCTGGGGCCAACGTCCTGACTTTC,CASSSLVSGANVLTF
.,TRBV28,TRBJ1-2,.,TGTGCCATCCGAGACAGTAACTATGGCTACACCTTC,CAIRDSNYGYTF
TRBD2,TRBV18,TRBJ2-7,.,TGTGCCAGCTCGCGGACTAGCGACCCCTACGAGCAGTACTTC,CASSRTSDPYEQYF
TRBD2,TRBV6-6,TRBJ2-1,.,TGTGCCAGCAGTTACTCGATTCGCGGGGGAGTAAATGAGCAGTTCTTC,CASSYSIRGGVNEQFF
TRBD1,TRBV28,TRBJ1-2,.,TGTGCCATCCCGACAGGGCTGGGAGAAACGTATGGCTACACCTTC,CAIPTGLGETYGYTF
.,TRBV5-1,TRBJ2-7,.,TGCGCCAGCAGCAACCGGGACTCTGTTAGCTCCTACGAGCAGTACTTC,CASSNRDSVSSYEQYF
.,TRBV9,TRBJ2-3,.,TGTGCCAGCAGCGGATTGGGGGCTAGCACAGATACGCAGTATTTT,CASSGLGASTDTQYF
TRBD1,TRBV6-1,TRBJ2-3,.,TGTGCCAGCAGTCAAAGACAGGGGGCAAAGGCGGCGCAGTATTTT,CASSQRQGAKAAQYF
TRBD1,TRBV4-3,TRBJ2-5,.,TGCGCCAGCAGCCCCGGACAGGGCGTGGGGGAGACCCAGTACTTC,CASSPGQGVGETQYF
.,TRBV7-9,TRBJ1-1,.,TGCGCCAGCAGCCCCAGGCCACGGAAGAACACTGAAGCTTTCTTT,CASSPRPRKNTEAFF
TRBD1,TRBV28,TRBJ2-7,once,TGTGCCAGCACCGGGACAGGGTACGAGCAGTACTTC,CASTGTGYEQYF
TRBD1,TRBV11-2,TRBJ2-5,.,TGTGCCAGCAGCTTAGTACTAGGGGGCCTGGGGGAGACCCAGTACTTC,CASSLVLGGLGETQYF
TRBD1,TRBV10-2,TRBJ2-7,.,TGCGCCAGCAGTGGAGGAGACAGGGGCTCCTACGAGCAGTACTTC,CASSGGDRGSYEQYF
TRBD2,TRBV9,TRBJ2-1,.,TGTGCCAGCAGCTCAGCCGCGGGAGTCTCCTACAATGAGCAGTTCTTC,CASSSAAGVSYNEQFF
.,TRBV25-1,TRBJ2-3,once,TGTGCCAGCAGTGAATGGACTCGCACAGATACGCAGTATTTT,CASSEWTRTDTQYF
TRBD1,TRBV2,TRBJ1-2,.,TGTGCCAGCTCATGGACAGGGGGCCATGGCTACACCTTC,CASSWTGGHGYTF
.,TRBV5-1,TRBJ2-7,.,TGCGCCAGCAGCTTGGGCCAGGGGATACACGAGCAGTACTTC,CASSLGQGIHEQYF